This T cell receptor (beta chain) was retrieved from a study of shared clonotypes between healthy human individuals. Turning to the study itself: Participating donors consisted of two women and a few men aged 18 to 49.

Overall study results and limits: Lower generation probabilities were found for non-shared clonotypes than for those shared by all four donors.

There were only Caucasian adults among the donors, and all lived in Nashville, Tennessee. CDR3 length: 16 residues. Germline V gives CDR1 MGHRA, CDR2 YSYEKL. V was pared by 0 bases and J by 9 bases, with 18 bases between. Across several immunoSEQ plates, the genomic DNA of each subset was split evenly. Generated by immunoSEQ multiplex PCR, the TCRdb table keeps only in-frame clones and is missing some. The table shows around 330,000 clones, with approximately 79% occurring only once. In regard to this clone: Its antigen is not identified.

This sequence joins TRBV4-1 and TRBJ1-5; tentatively, D is TRBD1 (5 bases). The sample taken for sequencing was memory CD4+ T cells sorted from blood. Subset reported: CD45RA-negative fraction. The source is a man aged 30-40 years in good health. CDR3 nucleotides: TGCGCCAGCAGCCAAGATTTAGGGGACGGGCGTAGGCCCCAGCATTTT. As protein: CASSQDLGDGRRPQHF.